This T cell receptor (beta chain) was sequenced for a study of early T cells in non-severe SARS-CoV-2 infection. Study details: Bulk RNA from unsorted whole blood was sequenced; chains were unpaired.

Individual cDNA molecules received unique molecular identifiers. TCRdb re-analysed the 5' RACE reads in MiXCR, keeping a single row per CDR3 protein. The data show more than 65,000 distinct CDR3 sequences, with around 11% seen just once and less than 3.5% held by the top ten. V shed 9 bases, J shed 0 bases, and the junction held 4 bases outside the gene matches. Germline CDR1 LNHDA, CDR2 SQIVND (reference sequence). The CDR3 length is 14 residues. This clonotype was seen a few times. This TCR derives from an adult who was a healthcare worker with PCR-confirmed SARS-CoV-2 infection or an uninfected control (not recorded which). J is TRBJ2-2 and V is TRBV19; TRBD1 matches 7 bases. The specimen was whole blood, collected at baseline. This CDR3 reads CASRGGANTGELFF. As DNA, the CDR3 is TGTGCCAGCAGAGGGGGCGCGAACACCGGGGAGCTGTTTTTT. The full variable domain, its missing parts supplied by reference TRBV19 and TRBJ2-2, is DGGITQSPKYLFRKEGQNVTLSCEQNLNHDAMYWYRQDPGQGLRLIYYSQIVNDFQKGDIAEGYSVSREKKESFPLTVTSAQKNPTAFYLCASRGGANTGELFFGEGSRLTVL.